This T cell receptor beta chain was recovered during a study of CD8+ T cells in alopecia areata. Study-level findings and limits: While tofacitinib was given, many expanded lesional clones persisted in scalp and blood.

The length of the CDR3 is 14 residues. Between the trimmed V and J ends, which lost 5 bases and 1 base, there was a span of 14 bases. The germline gives CDR1 SQVTM, CDR2 ANQGSEA. As for treatment: oral pan-JAK inhibitor, 5-10 mg twice daily. Peripheral blood and lesional scalp punch biopsies were taken from alopecia areata patients. cDNA serving as the sequencing template came from extracted, reverse transcribed RNA. Sequencing used immunoSEQ multiplex PCR; TCRdb keeps in-frame clones, though not all of them. Here the sample spans 150,000 to 250,000 clones, 50% to 60% being singletons. As to this clone: Its antigen is undetermined.

The source was CD4+ T cells sorted from blood, collected at week 4, from a patient treated with tofacitinib. This clonotype was sampled from a human donor with alopecia areata. The chain combines TRBV29-1 with TRBJ1-1; D is possibly TRBD1 (5 bases). The CDR3 region is CSVSNRLQNTEAFF. The CDR3 DNA follows: TGCAGCGTTAGTAACAGGCTCCAGAACACTGAAGCTTTCTTT. Variable domain in full (rest from reference TRBV29-1 and TRBJ1-1): SAVISQKPSRDICQRGTSLTIQCQVDSQVTMMFWYRQQPGQSLTLIATANQGSEATYESGFVIDKFPISRPNLTFSTLTVSNMSPEDSSIYLCSVSNRLQNTEAFFGQGTRLTVV.